One and the same sample provided the 8 T cell receptor beta chains below, sequenced in a study of early T cells in non-severe SARS-CoV-2 infection. A single record per CDR3 protein comes from TCRdb applying MiXCR to the 5' RACE reads. The sample holds more than 65,000 distinct CDR3 sequences, approximately 4.6% seen once. The source material was whole blood, sampled at baseline. These TCRs come from an adult who was a healthcare worker with PCR-confirmed SARS-CoV-2 infection or an uninfected control (not recorded which). The donor label of this sample is uncertain.

This clonotype was seen only a few times. The CDR3 DNA reads TGTGCCAGCAGGCCGGGACTAGCCACAGATACGCAGTATTTT. Amino acids: CASRPGLATDTQYF. This chain connects TRBV2 to TRBJ2-3, with TRBD2 matching over 9 bases. The V segment lost 6 bases and the J segment 2 bases; nucleotides outside the gene matches: 3. CDR1 is SNHLY, CDR2 FYNNEI, per germline. The length of the CDR3 is 14 residues.

This clonotype was counted a few times. The gene calls are TRBV20-1 and TRBJ2-2; perhaps TRBD2 as D (5 bases). The CDR3 runs to 15 residues. Trimming left V 0 bases short and J 0 bases short, with 8 bases between. Germline-derived CDR1 and CDR2 are DFQATT and SNEGSKA (reference sequence). In DNA form, the CDR3 reads TGCAGTGCTAGAGAGGGGAGAGCGAACACCGGGGAGCTGTTTTTT. Protein sequence: CSAREGRANTGELFF.

This clonotype was counted between two and nine times. V is TRBV3-1 and J is TRBJ2-7; 8 bases are a match to TRBD1. The CDR3 spans 13 residues. Unmatched junction bases numbered 3, after V lost 6 bases and J lost 2 bases. Germline lookup yields CDR1 LGHDT and CDR2 YNNKEL (reference sequence). The CDR3 protein is CASSSQGAYEQYF. The CDR3 DNA reads as TGTGCCAGCAGTTCACAGGGGGCCTACGAGCAGTACTTC.

This clonotype was detected ten times or more. The V gene is TRBV7-6, the J gene TRBJ2-5, with TRBD1 matching over 10 bases. V was clipped by 0 bases and J by 2 bases; unmatched bases: 6. From germline, CDR1 is SGHVS and CDR2 FNYEAQ. This CDR3 comprises 17 residues. The CDR3: CASSLAQGQGLQETQYF. The DNA of the CDR3 is TGTGCCAGCAGCTTAGCGCAGGGACAGGGGCTACAAGAGACCCAGTACTTC.

This clonotype was observed many times. This sequence joins TRBV7-2 and TRBJ1-1; D gene unclear. Germline loops: CDR1 SGHTA, CDR2 FQGNSA. V was pared by 4 bases and J by 0 bases, with 15 bases between. This CDR3 has 16 residues. Written as DNA, the CDR3 is TGTGCCAGCAGCTCGCAGCCGGACGCTATGAACACTGAAGCTTTCTTT. This codes for CASSSQPDAMNTEAFF. Complete variable domain (other parts from reference TRBV7-2 and TRBJ1-1): GAGVSQSPSNKVTEKGKDVELRCDPISGHTALYWYRQSLGQGLEFLIYFQGNSAPDKSGLPSDRFSAERTGGSVSTLTIQRTQQEDSAVYLCASSSQPDAMNTEAFFGQGTRLTVV.

This clonotype was picked up many times. The chain employs TRBV7-8 and TRBJ2-1, with TRBD1 identical over 7 bases. Germline values: CDR1 SGHVS, CDR2 FQNEAQ. V was clipped by 2 bases and J by 0 bases; unmatched bases: 13. The CDR3 extends over 19 amino acids. CDR3 residues: CASSLSLRQDRSSYNEQFF. CDR3 nucleotides: TGTGCCAGCAGCTTAAGTTTACGACAGGACAGGAGCTCCTACAATGAGCAGTTCTTC.

At least ten counts were recorded for this clonotype. This chain connects TRBV7-6 to TRBJ2-2, with 8 bases lining up with TRBD2. V was pared by 7 bases and J by 3 bases, with 16 bases of the junction left unmatched. This CDR3 is 18 amino acids long. Germline-derived CDR1 and CDR2 are SGHVS and FNYEAQ. CDR3 protein: CASNHGGSGAAYTGELFF. The CDR3 DNA sequence: TGTGCCAGCAACCATGGGGGTAGCGGGGCAGCCTACACCGGGGAGCTGTTTTTT.

The table lists this clonotype with a few counts. The chain carries TRBV20-1 and TRBJ2-1, with TRBD1 matching over 7 bases. The CDR3 has 13 amino acids. V shed 6 bases and J 10 bases; nucleotides not matched to a gene: 12. The germline V gene encodes CDR1 DFQATT and CDR2 SNEGSKA (reference sequence). The CDR3 loop is CSAQETGQGEQFF. In DNA form, the CDR3 reads TGCAGTGCCCAGGAGACAGGGCAGGGCGAGCAGTTCTTC.